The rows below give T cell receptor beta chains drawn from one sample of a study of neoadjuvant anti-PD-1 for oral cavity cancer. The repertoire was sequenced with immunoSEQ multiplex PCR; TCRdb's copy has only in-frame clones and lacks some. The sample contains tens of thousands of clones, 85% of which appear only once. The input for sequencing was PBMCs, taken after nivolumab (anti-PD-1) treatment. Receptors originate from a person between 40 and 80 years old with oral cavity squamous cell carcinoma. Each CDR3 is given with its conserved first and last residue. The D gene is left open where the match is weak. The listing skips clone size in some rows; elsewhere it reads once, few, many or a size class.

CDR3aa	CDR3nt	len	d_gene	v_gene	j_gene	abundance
CASSNTIGQDQPQHF	TGTGCCAGCAGTAATACTATAGGACAGGATCAGCCCCAGCATTTT	15	TRBD1	TRBV6-1	TRBJ1-5	-
CASSIPAGETQYF	TGTGCCAGTAGTATTCCTGCGGGAGAGACCCAGTACTTC	13	-	TRBV19	TRBJ2-5	-
CASSQYRDRVSNQPQHF	TGCGCCAGCAGCCAATACCGGGACAGGGTTAGCAATCAGCCCCAGCATTTT	17	TRBD1	TRBV4-1	TRBJ1-5	-
CASSDVARNEQYF	TGTGCCAGCAGTGACGTGGCGAGGAACGAGCAGTACTTC	13	-	TRBV6-1	TRBJ2-7	-
CASSSYRGASGSEDTGELFF	TGTGCCAGCAGCTCTTACAGGGGGGCTAGCGGGAGTGAGGACACCGGGGAGCTGTTTTTT	20	TRBD2	TRBV7-8	TRBJ2-2	once
CASKESIGNTEAFF	TGTGCCAGTAAAGAATCGATCGGGAACACTGAAGCTTTCTTT	14	-	TRBV19	TRBJ1-1	-
CSVYEQGFGNYGYTF	TGCAGCGTCTACGAACAGGGGTTCGGGAACTATGGCTACACCTTC	15	TRBD1	TRBV29-1	TRBJ1-2	-
CASRAGQGAIYEQYF	TGTGCCAGCAGGGCCGGACAGGGGGCGATCTACGAGCAGTACTTC	15	TRBD1	TRBV28	TRBJ2-7	-
CASSSGTQYF	TGTGCCAGCTCTTCCGGTACGCAGTATTTT	10	-	TRBV6-6	TRBJ2-3	-
CASSESPGAGETQYF	TGCGCCAGCAGTGAGAGTCCCGGGGCGGGTGAGACCCAGTACTTC	15	-	TRBV10-1	TRBJ2-5	-
CASSTLGTSNGYTF	TGTGCCAGTAGTACACTCGGGACATCCAATGGCTACACCTTC	14	-	TRBV19	TRBJ1-2	few
CASSSGTRGGTEAFF	TGTGCCAGCAGCTCAGGGACCCGGGGAGGCACTGAAGCTTTCTTT	15	-	TRBV11-2	TRBJ1-1	once
CASRDGALLETQYF	TGTGCCAGCCGGGACGGGGCCCTCCTAGAGACCCAGTACTTC	14	-	TRBV6-1	TRBJ2-5	-
CSGLQGAKPTEAFF	TGCAGCGGTCTACAGGGGGCGAAGCCCACTGAAGCTTTCTTT	14	TRBD1	TRBV29-1	TRBJ1-1	once
CASSLDPPTGLSYNEQFF	TGTGCCAGCAGCTTAGACCCTCCGACAGGGCTGTCCTACAATGAGCAGTTCTTC	18	TRBD1	TRBV7-2	TRBJ2-1	-
CASSLSRDPLYF	TGTGCCAGCAGTCTTTCCCGGGACCCCCTTTACTTC	12	-	TRBV6-6	TRBJ2-4	-
CASSYSPQGGGYTF	TGTGCCAGCAGTTACTCGCCCCAGGGCGGCGGCTACACCTTC	14	-	TRBV6-6	TRBJ1-2	once
CAQGRGLDYEQYF	TGTGCCCAAGGACGGGGCCTAGACTACGAGCAGTACTTC	13	-	TRBV30	TRBJ2-7	-
CASSTGGGNTEAFF	TGTGCCAGTAGTACCGGGGGGGGGAACACTGAAGCTTTCTTT	14	-	TRBV19	TRBJ1-1	-
CASSELGKKAYEQYF	TGTGCCAGCAGTGAATTGGGGAAGAAAGCCTACGAGCAGTACTTC	15	-	TRBV6-1	TRBJ2-7	-